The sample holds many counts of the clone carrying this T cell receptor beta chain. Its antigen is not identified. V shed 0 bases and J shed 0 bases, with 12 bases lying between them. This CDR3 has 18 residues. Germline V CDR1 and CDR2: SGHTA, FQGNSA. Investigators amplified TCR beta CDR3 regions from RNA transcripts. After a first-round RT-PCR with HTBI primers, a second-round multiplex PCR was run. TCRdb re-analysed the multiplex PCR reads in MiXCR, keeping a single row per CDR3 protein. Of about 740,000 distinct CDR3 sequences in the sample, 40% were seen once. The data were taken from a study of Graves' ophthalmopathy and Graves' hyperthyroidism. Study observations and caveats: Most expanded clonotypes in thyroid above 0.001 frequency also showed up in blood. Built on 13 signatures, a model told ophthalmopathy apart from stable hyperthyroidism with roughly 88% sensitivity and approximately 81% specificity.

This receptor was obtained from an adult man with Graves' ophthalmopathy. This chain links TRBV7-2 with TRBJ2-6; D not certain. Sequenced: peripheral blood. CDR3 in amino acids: CASSLAPGRYSGANVLTF. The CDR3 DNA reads TGTGCCAGCAGCTTAGCTCCCGGACGGTACTCTGGGGCCAACGTCCTGACTTTC. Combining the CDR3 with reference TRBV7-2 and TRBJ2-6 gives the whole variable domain GAGVSQSPSNKVTEKGKDVELRCDPISGHTALYWYRQSLGQGLEFLIYFQGNSAPDKSGLPSDRFSAERTGGSVSTLTIQRTQQEDSAVYLCASSLAPGRYSGANVLTFGAGSRLTVL.